Listed here are 14 T cell receptor beta chains from one sample, sequenced in a study of glioma-infiltrating T cells. The iRepertoire nested amplicon-rescue multiplex PCR amplified TCR alpha and beta CDR3s from RNA. MiXCR, run by TCRdb on the multiplex PCR reads, gives a single entry per CDR3 protein. The table shows around 150,000 distinct CDR3 sequences, with 35% to 50% occurring only once. Sequencing input: glioma tissue, nonneoplastic brain tissue, or PBMCs (not recorded which). The receptors shown here come from a human donor with low-grade glioma or glioblastoma, undergoing nonglioma brain surgery, or in good health (not recorded which).

This clonotype was seen repeatedly, ten times or more. The chain couples TRBV20-1 to TRBJ2-7; unclear D gene. Germline-derived CDR1 and CDR2 are DFQATT and SNEGSKA (reference sequence). This CDR3 region has 13 residues. Trimming removed 2 bases from V and 0 bases from J, with 8 bases in between. The CDR3 sequence is CSARQDPSYEQYF. For the CDR3, the DNA is TGCAGTGCTAGACAGGACCCCTCCTACGAGCAGTACTTC.

This clonotype was observed a handful of times. The chain employs TRBV20-1 and TRBJ1-2, with TRBD1 identical over 8 bases. Germline-derived CDR1 and CDR2 are DFQATT and SNEGSKA (reference sequence). With V trimmed by 6 bases and J by 6 bases, 3 bases remained unmatched. This CDR3 spans 11 amino acids. In nucleotides, the CDR3 is TGCAGTGCCGACAGGGGAGATGGCTACACCTTC. Protein: CSADRGDGYTF.

This clonotype has only a few counts. This sequence joins TRBV20-1 and TRBJ2-5, with D unresolved. Germline loops: CDR1 DFQATT, CDR2 SNEGSKA (reference sequence). The CDR3 loop spans 12 amino acids. Deletions cut 1 base from V and 1 base from J, with 4 bases between. In DNA form, the CDR3 reads TGCAGTGCTAGAGTGATCCAAGAGACCCAGTACTTC. It encodes CSARVIQETQYF.

This clonotype showed up just a few times. The CDR3 region has the DNA TGTGCCAGCAGTTCAAGAGCCAGGGGAAGCAATCAGCCCCAGCATTTT. It specifies CASSSRARGSNQPQHF. V gene TRBV27 combines with J gene TRBJ1-5; weak D call: TRBD1 (6 bases). Germline loops: CDR1 MNHEY, CDR2 SMNVEV (reference sequence). The CDR3 runs to 16 residues. Trimming shortened V by 4 bases and J by 1 base, and 14 bases separated the two germline ends.

Regarding this clonotype: In this CDR3 the conserved last residue, phenylalanine or tryptophan, is missing, so a read error is likely. V is TRBV27 and J is TRBJ2-7, with a weak D call TRBD2 (5 bases). Per the germline V gene, CDR1 is MNHEY and CDR2 is SMNVEV (reference sequence). This CDR3 is built from 15 residues. With 3 bases removed from V and 3 bases from J, the gap between germline ends came to 15 bases. CDR3 sequence (DNA): TGTGCCAGCAGTTTCCGGGCTAGCAGATACTACGAGCAGTACTAC. Amino acids: CASSFRASRYYEQYY.

The chain is built from TRBV15 and TRBJ2-7; no clear D gene. The germline gives CDR1 LNHNV, CDR2 YYDKDF (reference sequence). This CDR3 has 12 residues. V was shortened by 4 bases and J by 0 bases, with 4 bases between the two germline ends. The CDR3 here is CATSTLSYEQYF. In nucleotides, the CDR3 is TGTGCCACCAGCACCCTCTCCTACGAGCAGTACTTC.

The sample holds a few counts of this clonotype. The genes are TRBV20-1 and TRBJ1-1, with a possible D match to TRBD1 (5 bases). This CDR3 has 14 residues. Germline CDR1 and CDR2: DFQATT and SNEGSKA (reference sequence). Trimming stripped 6 bases from V and 5 bases from J, with 19 bases between. The CDR3 reads CSASRMGPGTEAFF. CDR3 DNA: TGCAGTGCCTCCCGAATGGGGCCGGGAACTGAAGCTTTCTTT.

In this sample, this clonotype turned up a few times. The chain combines TRBV20-1 with TRBJ1-1; D ambiguous. The length of the CDR3 is 11 residues. V was pared by 5 bases and J by 1 base, with 5 bases between. The germline gives CDR1 DFQATT, CDR2 SNEGSKA (reference sequence). CDR3 sequence (DNA): TGCAGTGCTGTCACGAACACTGAAGCTTTCTTT. The encoded protein is CSAVTNTEAFF.

This clonotype was seen a few times. The rearrangement joins TRBV7-9 to TRBJ2-3; unclear D gene. Germline V gives CDR1 SEHNR, CDR2 FQNEAQ (reference sequence). The germline V and J ends were trimmed by 5 bases and 14 bases, with 14 bases remaining between them. The CDR3 spans 11 residues. CDR3 nucleotides: TGTGCCAGCAGCAAGGACCCAACGGCGTATTTT. It yields the protein CASSKDPTAYF.

The chain is built from TRBV7-2 and TRBJ1-1; TRBD1 matches at 8 bases. V trimming: 4 bases; J trimming: 2 bases; junction bases outside the gene matches: 3. Per germline, CDR1 SGHTA and CDR2 FQGNSA. The CDR3 length is 14 residues. The DNA of the CDR3 is TGTGCCAGCAGCTGGGGACAGGTCAACACTGAAGCTTTCTTT. Protein product: CASSWGQVNTEAFF.

This clonotype has a handful of counts. V usage is TRBV6-1 and J usage is TRBJ2-7, with TRBD1 identical over 9 bases. Trimming took 4 bases from V and 2 from J; bases not matched to a gene: 9. Germline assignment: CDR1 MNHNS and CDR2 SASEGT. The CDR3 is 16 amino acids. CDR3 protein: CASSADRGWTTYEQYF. The CDR3 DNA sequence: TGTGCCAGCAGTGCCGACAGGGGGTGGACCACCTACGAGCAGTACTTC.

The chain links TRBV6-1 to TRBJ1-3; possible D gene TRBD1, 6 bases. The germline V gene encodes CDR1 MNHNS and CDR2 SASEGT. V shed 5 bases and J shed 0 bases, with 11 bases lying between them. CDR3 length equals 15 residues. This CDR3 reads CASSLQGNSGNTIYF. In DNA form, the CDR3 reads TGTGCCAGCAGTTTGCAGGGGAACTCTGGAAACACCATATATTTT.

The rearrangement uses TRBV2 and TRBJ2-7; 7 bases are shared with TRBD2. The CDR3 sequence is 13 residues long. With V trimmed by 2 bases and J by 6 bases, 4 bases remained unmatched. Germline assignment: CDR1 SNHLY and CDR2 FYNNEI. The CDR3 coding sequence is TGTGCCAGCAGTGAATTGGGGAGGGGCGAGCAGTACTTC. Its translation is CASSELGRGEQYF.

The chain is built from TRBV2 and TRBJ2-7; the D gene is possibly TRBD2 (6 bases). The last part of the DNA fits TRBJ2-5 better; the J call may be wrong. The germline gives CDR1 SNHLY, CDR2 FYNNEI. The CDR3 consists of 13 residues. In DNA form, the CDR3 reads TGTGCCAGCATAAACCCGGGGGAAGAGACCCAGTACTTC. As protein: CASINPGEETQYF.